This T cell receptor beta chain was sequenced in a study of blood T cell repertoires in COVID-19. Study summary: The origin of the acute and convalescent COVID-19 samples was the United States, Italy and Spain. The analysed material was cDNA or gDNA that came from T cells, B-cell-depleted T cells, or PBMCs.

Per germline, CDR1 LGHNA and CDR2 YSLEER. This CDR3 is built from 13 residues. Trimming cost V 5 bases and J 8 bases, with 15 bases left between them. Per the original methods: Nucleated cell number was recorded as an estimate derived from reference gene primer amplification. Profiled with immunoSEQ multiplex PCR; TCRdb holds only in-frame clones, not every one. V, J and clone size are taken as reported in that table, and D and trimming were inferred from the DNA itself. The repertoire holds over 200,000 clones, with approximately 90% as singletons. The sample taken for sequencing was peripheral blood. The sequence was collected from a man younger than 40 with COVID-19, enrolled during active disease. This chain links TRBV4-3 with TRBJ1-1, with D perhaps matching TRBD1 (5 bases). The CDR3 region has the DNA TGCGCCAGCAGCGAGGGAAGGAGGGGAGAAGCTTTCTTT. Its protein product is CASSEGRRGEAFF.